This T cell receptor (beta chain) was found in a study of vaccination effects on CD4 cells after COVID-19. Study results and caveats: Marked clonal contraction of both clone types appeared late after vaccination.

As to this clone: Its target is not known.

The table came from immunoSEQ multiplex PCR; TCRdb's copy has only in-frame clones and leaves some out. The top ten clones hold roughly 6% of a sample with tens of thousands of clones, 80% to 90% of them seen once. Sequencing in the ViraFEST assay came after antigen-specific CD4+ T cells had been expanded with viral peptide pools, which were used to stimulate PBMC. An approximately 10-day culture period preceded the isolation of CD4+ T cells. Everyone in the study got two shots of either the BNT162b2 or mRNA-1273 vaccine. Cultures of about 2 million PBMC per well contained approximately 9.6 IU/ml IL-2 plus 10 ug/ml peptides. The source material was CD4+ T cells from PBMCs cultured with SARS-CoV-2 spike peptides, sampled after COVID-19 vaccination. The TCR was taken from a human donor who received a COVID-19 vaccine. Some clones in this sample may be carry-over from other donors' samples.

The CDR3: CASMPGGSKNEQFF. DNA of the CDR3: TGTGCCAGCATGCCAGGGGGCAGTAAAAATGAGCAGTTCTTC. This chain uses TRBV6-5 with TRBJ2-1; 8 bases agree with TRBD1. Trimming cost V 7 bases and J 7 bases; bases outside gene matches: 9. CDR3 size: 14 residues. In germline, CDR1 is MNHEY, CDR2 SVGAGI.